This TCR beta chain was captured in a study of T cell repertoires in cytomegalovirus infection. Study-wide results and caveats: HLA-C-restricted, CMV-specific TCR beta clonotypes were dominant ex vivo.

TCRdb re-analysed the reads in MiXCR, keeping a single row per CDR3 protein. The sample gives around 900,000 distinct CDR3 sequences, roughly a third of which show up once; 13% is in the top ten. This clonotype was detected only a few times. Its target is unknown. CDR1 MNHEY and CDR2 SMNVEV come from the germline V gene (reference sequence). V dropped 1 base and J dropped 4 bases, with 13 bases sitting between them. The CDR3 extends over 15 amino acids. V gene TRBV27 combines with J gene TRBJ2-5, with D possibly matching TRBD1 (6 bases). The source of this sequence is a human donor in good health (CMV status not recorded). Some clones in this sample may be carry-over from other donors' samples. This specimen consisted of cultured CD8+ T cells from PBMCs, obtained from culture after CMV antigen stimulation. CDR3 in DNA: TGTGCCAGCAGTTTATATGGCAGGGGACCAGAGACCCAGTACTTC. Its protein product is CASSLYGRGPETQYF.